What follows is one TCR beta chain and its context. What it binds is not known. This sample stems from a study of CXCR3-negative and CXCR3-positive naive CD8 T cells. Looking at the study overall: The total count of TRB reads reached around 130 million, and each library contributed about 1.5 +/- 0.3 million.

Each CD8+ T cell subset was flow-sorted in triplicate. Every sort contained 300,000 cells. In germline, CDR1 is MDHEN, CDR2 SYDVKM. This CDR3 has 12 amino acids. Libraries were UMI-labeled 5' RACE TRB cDNA. From the 5' RACE reads, TCRdb lists one entry per CDR3 protein and no DNA. With more than 45,000 distinct CDR3 sequences in the sample, the ten largest clones hold around 16%. Findings and limits, study-wide: Whereas both naive subsets had comparably high diversity, memory CD8+ cells had much lower diversity. TRBV-TRBJ usage was alike in naive CXCR3-negative and CXCR3-positive cells but differed in memory cells.

Sequencing input: memory CD8+ T cells from blood. This receptor was taken from a human donor in good health. Some clones in this sample may be carry-over from other donors' samples. This chain connects TRBV28 to TRBJ1-2; TCRdb reports TRBD1, a call that lacks DNA to check it against. This CDR3 is CASAGTEYGYTF.